The 6 T cell receptor beta chains listed next were all sequenced from one sample in a study of identifying expanded T cells in peripheral blood. The assay was immunoSEQ multiplex PCR, and TCRdb's table has in-frame clones only and misses some. Here the sample spans 120,000 or so clones, roughly 80% being singletons. The sequencing input was blood. These TCRs come from a person aged 18 to 70 in good health.

The V call is TRBV6-1, the J call TRBJ1-2; TRBD1 agrees at 7 bases. CDR1 is MNHNS, CDR2 SASEGT, per germline. The ends lost 4 bases at V and 5 bases at J; junction bases unmatched: 7. This CDR3 has 14 residues. CDR3 DNA: TGTGCCAGCAGTGTTCAGGAGGGGGCGTATGGCTACACCTTC. Translating gives CASSVQEGAYGYTF.

The J gene is TRBJ2-7, the V gene TRBV6-5, with 9 bases identical to TRBD1. The trim removed 5 bases at V and 4 bases at J, leaving 9 bases unmatched. CDR1 and CDR2 from the germline V gene are MNHEY and SVGAGI. The CDR3 runs 15 residues. The CDR3 sequence is CASSTPGQGSYEQYF. The CDR3 DNA sequence: TGTGCCAGCAGTACACCGGGACAGGGATCGTACGAGCAGTACTTC.

The J gene is TRBJ2-3, the V gene TRBV7-7; 8 nucleotides agree with TRBD1. The germline V gene encodes CDR1 SSHAT and CDR2 FNYEAQ (reference sequence). The V gene end was trimmed by 4 bases and the J gene end by 5 bases; junction bases not matched to a gene: 2. The CDR3 extends over 13 amino acids. The CDR3 DNA follows: TGTGCCAGCAGCTCTACAGGGGGAGATACGCAGTATTTT. It specifies CASSSTGGDTQYF.

This rearrangement joins TRBV6-1 to TRBJ2-3, with D perhaps matching TRBD1 (6 bases). Germline loops: CDR1 MNHNS, CDR2 SASEGT. V lost 4 bases and J lost 6, with 17 bases in between. CDR3 length: 15 amino acids. This chain's CDR3 is CASSVMGDRSDTQYF. For the CDR3, the DNA is TGTGCCAGCAGTGTCATGGGAGACAGGTCTGATACGCAGTATTTT.

This sequence joins TRBV5-1 and TRBJ2-7; D ambiguous. Between the trimmed V and J ends, which lost 4 bases and 4 bases, there was a span of 21 bases. The germline gives CDR1 SGHRS, CDR2 YFSETQ. The CDR3 loop spans 16 amino acids. The CDR3 loop reads CASSLTPGMGEYEQYF. In nucleotides, the CDR3 is TGCGCCAGCAGCCTAACCCCCGGTATGGGCGAATACGAGCAGTACTTC.

There are a few counts of this clone. The chain couples TRBV21-1 to TRBJ1-1. TRBV21-1 is marked as a pseudogene. The CDR3 is 12 residues long. The CDR3 loop reads CASSNRNTEAFF. The DNA of the CDR3 is TGTGCCAGCAGCAACCGAAACACTGAAGCTTTCTTT.